Following are 7 T cell receptor beta chains from one sample sequenced in a study of blood T cell repertoires in COVID-19. Clones were sequenced by immunoSEQ multiplex PCR, and TCRdb holds only the in-frame ones, with some missing. The table lists some 87,000 clones, 84% of them singletons. Sequenced: peripheral blood. Receptor source: a human donor in a cohort sampled during active COVID-19.

J is TRBJ2-1 and V is TRBV7-8; the match to TRBD2 covers 7 bases. CDR1 is SGHVS, CDR2 FQNEAQ, per germline. CDR3 length: 14 amino acids. With 4 bases clipped from V and 5 bases from J, the junction kept 5 bases outside the gene matches. CDR3 residues: CASSWRESDNEQFF. DNA for the CDR3: TGTGCCAGCAGCTGGCGGGAGTCCGACAATGAGCAGTTCTTC.

The V gene is TRBV27, the J gene TRBJ1-4; TRBD1 aligns across 7 bases. V trimming: 3 bases; J trimming: 2 bases; junction bases outside the gene matches: 3. CDR3 length equals 15 residues. The germline V gene has CDR1 MNHEY and CDR2 SMNVEV (reference sequence). The CDR3 DNA reads as TGTGCCAGCAGTTTCAGGGGACAGACTAATGAAAAACTGTTTTTT. It yields the protein CASSFRGQTNEKLFF.

This clone was detected only once. The V gene is TRBV4-2, the J gene TRBJ1-2, with D possibly TRBD1 on 6 matching bases. Germline assignment: CDR1 LGHNA and CDR2 YNFKEQ. This CDR3 has 16 residues. V lost 0 bases and J 5 bases, leaving 16 bases between the germline ends. CDR3 nucleotides: TGTGCCAGCAGCCAAGATGGTACAGGGAGATATTATGGCTACACCTTC. It is translated as CASSQDGTGRYYGYTF.

The chain couples TRBV11-2 to TRBJ1-4; TRBD1 aligns across 7 bases. In germline, CDR1 is SGHAT, CDR2 FQNNGV. The V segment lost 5 bases and the J segment 4 bases; nucleotides outside the gene matches: 7. CDR3 length: 15 residues. Here the CDR3 DNA reads TGTGCCAGCAGCCCAACAGGGGCCCTTAATGAAAAACTGTTTTTT. Protein sequence: CASSPTGALNEKLFF.

This chain uses TRBV5-1 with TRBJ2-7; 7 nucleotides line up with TRBD1. The CDR3 extends over 13 amino acids. With 5 bases clipped from V and 2 bases from J, the junction kept 4 bases outside the gene matches. Germline V gene data show CDR1 as SGHRS and CDR2 as YFSETQ. CDR3 DNA sequence: TGCGCCAGCAGTCGGGACAGCGCCTACGAGCAGTACTTC. Translation gives CASSRDSAYEQYF.

The chain links TRBV9 to TRBJ2-2; tentative D call: TRBD2 (6 bases). Trimming removed 7 bases at V and 6 bases at J, with 16 bases between. The CDR3 loop spans 14 amino acids. Germline V gives CDR1 SGDLS, CDR2 YYNGEE. CDR3 DNA: TGTGCCAGCCGTGCGCCATCTAGCGCCGGGGAGCTGTTTTTT. Translation gives CASRAPSSAGELFF. Using reference TRBV9 and TRBJ2-2 for the parts outside the CDR3, the full variable domain is DSGVTQTPKHLITATGQRVTLRCSPRSGDLSVYWYQQSLDQGLQFLIQYYNGEERAKGNILERFSAQQFPDLHSELNLSSLELGDSALYFCASRAPSSAGELFFGEGSRLTVL.

In its sample, this clone was seen a few times. The rearrangement joins TRBV3-1 (or the pseudogene TRBV3-2) to TRBJ1-6; tentative D call: TRBD1 (5 bases). Between the trimmed V and J ends, which lost 4 bases and 7 bases, there was a span of 14 bases. The CDR3 is 15 amino acids. Germline V lookup: CDR1 LGHDT, CDR2 YNNKEL (reference sequence). The DNA of the CDR3 is TGTGCCAGCAGCCCGAGACAGTTCGGGAATTCACCCCTCCACTTT. Its translation is CASSPRQFGNSPLHF.